These T cell receptor beta chains were read from a single sample in a study of shared clonotypes between healthy human individuals. Repertoires were generated with immunoSEQ multiplex PCR, while TCRdb's copy carries only in-frame clones and drops some. There are 2 million to 2.5 million clones in the sample; about 94% occur only once, and around 0.13% lies in the top ten. Sequencing was carried out using naive CD4+ T cells sorted from blood. These receptors came from a man aged 18 to 29 in good health. CDR3s include the opening cysteine and the closing phenylalanine or tryptophan. A D gene is named only where the DNA matches it firmly. Size values are once, few and many counts, or a class for expanded clones, and some rows have none.

>.|15|TRBJ2-3|.|TRBV4-2
TGTGCCAGCAGCCCCAGGGGCTATCTCACAGATACGCAGTATTTT
CASSPRGYLTDTQYF
>few|14|TRBJ2-5|TRBD1|TRBV5-1
TGCGCCAGCAGCGCCACAGGGGTTGGTGAGACCCAGTACTTC
CASSATGVGETQYF
>.|14|TRBJ2-3|TRBD1|TRBV5-1
TGCGCCAGCAGCAAAGGACAGGGGGCCGATACGCAGTATTTT
CASSKGQGADTQYF
>.|13|TRBJ1-2|.|TRBV6-1
TGTGCCAGCACCCAAAACAGGGTCTATGGCTACACCTTC
CASTQNRVYGYTF
>.|16|TRBJ1-1|TRBD1|TRBV2
TGTGCCACCATGCCCAGGGGGCGCGGGGGGAACACTGAAGCTTTCTTT
CATMPRGRGGNTEAFF
>.|17|TRBJ1-1|.|TRBV4-2
TGTGCCAGCAGCCACCTGGGGGGAGGAAAGGGGAACACTGAAGCTTTCTTT
CASSHLGGGKGNTEAFF
>.|13|TRBJ2-1|.|TRBV27
TGTGCCAGCAGTTCGACGGAATACAATGAGCAGTTCTTC
CASSSTEYNEQFF
>.|16|TRBJ2-3|TRBD2|TRBV6-1
TGTGCCAGCAGTGAAAACAGCGGGGGGCCTACAGATACGCAGTATTTT
CASSENSGGPTDTQYF
>.|14|TRBJ2-3|TRBD1|TRBV5-1
TGCGCCAGCCGGACAGGGGGCATGACAGATACGCAGTATTTT
CASRTGGMTDTQYF
>.|13|TRBJ2-7|.|TRBV6-1
TGTGCCAGCAGGGGGGACAAACTCTACGAGCAGTACTTC
CASRGDKLYEQYF
>.|13|TRBJ2-5|.|TRBV29-1
TGCAGCCTCCTGGGACCGTCCCAAGAGACCCAGTACTTC
CSLLGPSQETQYF
>.|12|TRBJ1-6|.|TRBV6-5
TGTGCCAGCGGACAGAGAGATTCACCCCTCCACTTT
CASGQRDSPLHF
>.|14|TRBJ2-1|TRBD1|TRBV30
TGTGCCTGGAGTTGGACAGGGGGGGCCAATGAGCAGTTCTTC
CAWSWTGGANEQFF
>.|16|TRBJ1-6|.|TRBV27
TGTGCCAGCAGTTTAATTCCGCGGGACGAAAATTCACCCCTCCACTTT
CASSLIPRDENSPLHF
>.|15|TRBJ1-4|TRBD1|TRBV7-9
TGTGCCAGCAGCGCCCGACAGGGGGCGACTGAAAAACTGTTTTTT
CASSARQGATEKLFF
>.|16|TRBJ2-1|.|TRBV5-6
TGTGCCAGCAGCTTGAAACAGGTCAGGATAGACAATGAGCAGTTCTTC
CASSLKQVRIDNEQFF
>.|15|TRBJ2-5|.|TRBV4-1
TGCGCCAGCAGCCAACCCACCGGGGCTGGGGAGACCCAGTACTTC
CASSQPTGAGETQYF
>.|13|TRBJ1-3|.|TRBV5-4
TGTGCCAGCAGCGAGGGGTCTGGAAACACCATATATTTT
CASSEGSGNTIYF
>.|16|TRBJ2-1|.|TRBV4-2
TGTGCCAGCAGCCAAGATCTAGGCGTGGCCTACAATGAGCAGTTCTTC
CASSQDLGVAYNEQFF
>.|14|TRBJ1-2|TRBD1|TRBV5-1
TGCGCCAGCGCACTCCAGGGGGACTTCTATGGCTACACCTTC
CASALQGDFYGYTF
>.|15|TRBJ2-7|TRBD2|TRBV7-2
TGTGCCAGCAGCCCGGGGACTAGCGCCCTCTACGAGCAGTACTTC
CASSPGTSALYEQYF
>.|13|TRBJ1-6|TRBD1|TRBV18
TGTGCCAGCTCACCTTCGGACAGGGCCACCCTCCACTTT
CASSPSDRATLHF
>.|15|TRBJ2-1|TRBD2|TRBV2
TGTGCCAGCAGGGGACTAGCGGGTACCTACAATGAGCAGTTCTTC
CASRGLAGTYNEQFF
>.|12|TRBJ2-2|.|TRBV18
TGTGCCAGCCCTGAAGGCACCGGGGAGCTGTTTTTT
CASPEGTGELFF
>.|14|TRBJ2-3|.|TRBV11-2
TGTGCCAGCAGCCTTAACCGGGGCACAGATACGCAGTATTTT
CASSLNRGTDTQYF
>.|11|TRBJ1-1|.|TRBV6-5
TGTGCCAGCGGGGGCAGGGGAAGAGCTTTCTTT
CASGGRGRAFF
>.|12|TRBJ2-7|.|TRBV7-9
TGTGCCAGCAGGCCGCCCTCCTACGAGCAGTACTTC
CASRPPSYEQYF
>.|13|TRBJ1-4|.|TRBV30
TGTGCCTGGAGTGGAGGGCTTAATGAAAAACTGTTTTTT
CAWSGGLNEKLFF
>.|13|TRBJ1-2|.|TRBV6-6
TGTGCCAGCATAGGAGGGTCCAACTATGGCTACACCTTC
CASIGGSNYGYTF
>.|18|TRBJ2-6|TRBD1|TRBV11-2
TGTGCCAGCAGCACCGGGACAGGAGGGTACTCTGGGGCCAACGTCCTGACTTTC
CASSTGTGGYSGANVLTF
>.|14|TRBJ1-1|.|TRBV5-1
TGCGCCAGCAGCCCGGGACATCCGAACACTGAAGCTTTCTTT
CASSPGHPNTEAFF
>.|14|TRBJ2-5|.|TRBV18
TGTGCCAGCTCACCACCGGTCCAAATGGAGACCCAGTACTTC
CASSPPVQMETQYF
>.|15|TRBJ1-6|TRBD1|TRBV19
TGTGCCAGTAGTGCCGGGACAGAGTATAATTCACCCCTCCACTTT
CASSAGTEYNSPLHF
>.|12|TRBJ2-7|.|TRBV7-6
TGTGCCAGCAGCTTGGGGTCAGGCGAGCAGTACTTC
CASSLGSGEQYF
>.|13|TRBJ1-5|.|TRBV19
TGTGCCAGTAGTAGGCAGGTTGCTCAGCCCCAGCATTTT
CASSRQVAQPQHF
>.|17|TRBJ2-2|TRBD2|TRBV5-4
TGTGCCAGCAGCTCGCCCGGGACTAGCGGGAGAACCGGGGAGCTGTTTTTT
CASSSPGTSGRTGELFF
>.|16|TRBJ2-3|.|TRBV9
TGTGCCAGCAGCGTAGGCTACACAACTAGCACAGATACGCAGTATTTT
CASSVGYTTSTDTQYF
>.|16|TRBJ1-1|TRBD1|TRBV18
TGTGCCAGCTCACCACCGGGACAGGGTATGAACACTGAAGCTTTCTTT
CASSPPGQGMNTEAFF
>.|15|TRBJ2-7|TRBD2|TRBV5-1
TGCGCCAGCAGCACAGGGACTAGCGGGAATGACGAGCAGTACTTC
CASSTGTSGNDEQYF
>.|14|TRBJ1-2|TRBD1|TRBV5-1
TGCGCCAGCAGCGAGGGACAGGGTCGTGATGGCTACACCTTC
CASSEGQGRDGYTF
>.|11|TRBJ1-6|.|TRBV6-5
TGTGCCAGCAAGACGGATTCACCCCTCCACTTT
CASKTDSPLHF
>.|16|TRBJ2-2|TRBD2|TRBV7-6
TGTGCCAGCAGGACAGGGACTAGCGGGATTACCGGGGAGCTGTTTTTT
CASRTGTSGITGELFF
>.|12|TRBJ2-5|.|TRBV6-1
TGTGCCAGCAATAACCGAAAAGGGACCCAGTACTTC
CASNNRKGTQYF
>.|15|TRBJ1-6|TRBD1|TRBV2
TGTGCCAGCAGTATGGACAGGGCTTCTAATTCACCCCTCCACTTT
CASSMDRASNSPLHF
>.|13|TRBJ1-2|.|TRBV7-9
TGTGCCAGCAGCCTATCGGGCGACTATGGCTACACCTTC
CASSLSGDYGYTF
>.|11|TRBJ1-2|.|TRBV20-1
TGCAGTGCTAGAGATCTAGACGGCTACACCTTC
CSARDLDGYTF
>.|15|TRBJ2-3|TRBD2|TRBV9
TGTGCCAGCAGCGGGACTAGCCCTCTGGAGGGTACGCAGTATTTT
CASSGTSPLEGTQYF
>.|13|TRBJ1-4|TRBD1|TRBV29-1
TGCAGCGTTCTTGGGGGACAGGATGAAAAACTGTTTTTT
CSVLGGQDEKLFF
>.|15|TRBJ1-6|.|TRBV7-9
TGTGCCAGCAGCTTAGCCAGCTCCTATAATTCACCCCTCCACTTT
CASSLASSYNSPLHF
>.|15|TRBJ1-3|.|TRBV11-2
TGTGCCAGCAGCCCTGGGACATTCTCTGGAAACACCATATATTTT
CASSPGTFSGNTIYF
>.|16|TRBJ2-7|.|TRBV6-1
TGTGCCAGCAGTGAGATAACCGGGACGGCTTCCTACGAGCAGTACTTC
CASSEITGTASYEQYF
>.|15|TRBJ1-1|.|TRBV12-5
TGTGCTAGTGGTTTTTACCAGGGAACGAACACTGAAGCTTTCTTT
CASGFYQGTNTEAFF
>.|19|TRBJ2-3|.|TRBV7-2
TGTGCCAGCAGCTTAAAGAGACCCAAGTTCGAGCTGGGCACAGATACGCAGTATTTT
CASSLKRPKFELGTDTQYF
>.|16|TRBJ2-1|TRBD2|TRBV30
TGTGCCTGGAGTCGCTCACAGGGACTAGCCTACAATGAGCAGTTCTTC
CAWSRSQGLAYNEQFF
>.|12|TRBJ2-5|.|TRBV2
TGTGCCAGCAGGGGCAACGATGAGACCCAGTACTTC
CASRGNDETQYF